These 2 T cell receptor beta chains share one sample of origin, sequenced in a study of cytomegalovirus exposure and HLA in healthy donors. A multiplex PCR was run with 60 Vbeta primers and 13 Jbeta primers. Assay: immunoSEQ multiplex PCR; the TCRdb copy retains only in-frame clones and omits some. The table lists about 200,000 clones, 70% to 80% of them singletons, with approximately 4.4% in the top ten. The sequenced sample was PBMCs. Every receptor here comes from a woman between 25 and 40 years old in good health and CMV-seropositive.

This clone has more than one count but fewer than ten. The V and J genes are TRBV11-2 and TRBJ2-2, with TRBD1 matching over 9 bases. CDR3 length: 16 amino acids. Germline trimming cut 1 base from V and 6 bases from J; bases unmatched to any gene: 6. Germline V CDR1 and CDR2: SGHAT, FQNNGV. Here the CDR3 DNA reads TGTGCCAGCAGCTTAGGTCCGGACAGGGGCGCCGGGGAGCTGTTTTTT. It yields the protein CASSLGPDRGAGELFF.

A few counts support this clone. The chain joins TRBV6-5 to TRBJ1-3; TRBD1 aligns across 8 bases. Germline assignment: CDR1 MNHEY and CDR2 SVGAGI. V shed 6 bases and J 1 base; nucleotides not matched to a gene: 5. The CDR3 sequence is 15 residues long. The CDR3 is CASSRDRLSGNTIYF. In nucleotides, the CDR3 is TGTGCCAGCAGCCGGGACAGGCTTTCTGGAAACACCATATATTTT.